The 19 T cell receptor beta chains below come from one sample, sequenced in a study of cytomegalovirus exposure and HLA in healthy donors. PCR involved 60 Vbeta and 13 Jbeta primers. Sequenced by immunoSEQ multiplex PCR; TCRdb stores in-frame clones only, minus some. The profile shows around 200,000 clones, 70% to 80% of them singletons. Sequenced sample: PBMCs. These receptors all come from a woman aged 25-40 years in good health and CMV-seropositive.

V usage is TRBV5-1 and J usage is TRBJ2-3; 13 bases map to TRBD2. Unmatched junction bases numbered 8, after V lost 4 bases and J lost 6 bases. Germline values: CDR1 SGHRS, CDR2 YFSETQ. The CDR3 runs to 16 residues. The CDR3 DNA is TGCGCCAGCAGCCGCGAGACTAGCGGGAGGTGGGATACGCAGTATTTT. This gives the protein CASSRETSGRWDTQYF.

This chain connects TRBV11-2 to TRBJ2-1; 7 positions match TRBD2. V was clipped by 8 bases and J by 5 bases; unmatched bases: 6. Germline V gene data show CDR1 as SGHAT and CDR2 as FQNNGV. CDR3 size: 13 residues. The CDR3 DNA follows: TGTGCCAGCCGACTAGCTGCTCACAATGAGCAGTTCTTC. Translating gives CASRLAAHNEQFF.

The gene calls are TRBV6-1 and TRBJ2-5; tentative D call: TRBD2 (5 bases). V dropped 6 bases and J dropped 5 bases, with 13 bases sitting between them. Germline CDR1 is MNHNS and CDR2 is SASEGT. CDR3 length: 13 residues. The CDR3 region has the DNA TGTGCCAGCAGGGGAGTGGCGTTGGAGACCCAGTACTTC. Translation gives CASRGVALETQYF.

The chain recombines TRBV5-4 with TRBJ1-2, with TRBD1 as a possible D gene (5 bases). Germline-derived CDR1 and CDR2 are SGHNT and YYREEE (reference sequence). The V gene lost 4 bases and the J gene lost 0 bases, with 13 bases spanning the gap. This CDR3 has 15 residues. CDR3 sequence (DNA): TGTGCCAGCAGCCGGGGGGGAGTAACTAACTATGGCTACACCTTC. This translates into CASSRGGVTNYGYTF.

This clone was seen only once. This chain connects TRBV27 to TRBJ1-6, with TRBD1 as a possible D gene (5 bases). The V gene's germline CDR1 is MNHEY and CDR2 SMNVEV (reference sequence). The CDR3 has 18 residues. Trimming took off 5 bases at V and 5 bases at J, with 22 bases between the two ends. The DNA for the CDR3 is TGTGCCAGCAGTAGGACATTGACATCGCTAATAAATAATTCACCCCTCCACTTT. It translates to CASSRTLTSLINNSPLHF.

The rearrangement links TRBV25-1 to TRBJ2-3, with D maybe TRBD2 (6 bases). The V gene lost 5 bases and the J gene lost 1 base, with 19 bases spanning the gap. There are 17 residues in the CDR3. CDR1 and CDR2 from the germline V gene are MGHDK and SYGVNS. CDR3 coding DNA: TGTGCCAGCAGTATGGCCATTGGGGGGAGACGCACAGATACGCAGTATTTT. This sequence encodes CASSMAIGGRRTDTQYF.

The chain joins TRBV29-1 to TRBJ1-1, with a tentative D call TRBD1 (5 bases). This CDR3 region has 14 residues. Trimming shortened V by 3 bases and J by 8 bases, and 19 bases separated the two germline ends. Germline V gene sequence: CDR1 SQVTM, CDR2 ANQGSEA. The CDR3 spells CSVESRLRTTEAFF. The CDR3 nucleotides are TGCAGCGTTGAGAGCCGTTTACGGACAACAGAAGCTTTCTTT.

This clone appeared a few times. This chain uses TRBV15 with TRBJ1-5, with D possibly matching TRBD1 (6 bases). Germline V CDR1 and CDR2: LNHNV, YYDKDF (reference sequence). V lost 0 bases to trimming and J lost 7 bases, with 10 bases between them. CDR3 length: 14 residues. CDR3 bases: TGTGCCACCAGCAGAGATCAGGGGTTCCAGCCCCAGCATTTT. Encoded protein: CATSRDQGFQPQHF.

This chain connects TRBV4-1 to TRBJ2-4; D might be TRBD2 (5 bases). Germline CDR1 and CDR2: MGHRA and YSYEKL. CDR3 length: 15 residues. Trimming pared 1 base from V and 3 bases from J, leaving 10 bases between. This CDR3 reads CASSQGVGVKNIQYF. CDR3 nucleotides: TGCGCCAGCAGCCAAGGGGTCGGGGTCAAAAACATTCAGTACTTC.

There are a few counts of this clone. The CDR3, as DNA: TGTGCCAGTAGTATCCCCGGGACAGGGGTCTTGCCCCAGCATTTT. This gives the protein CASSIPGTGVLPQHF. This sequence joins TRBV19 and TRBJ1-5, with 10 bases that match TRBD1. The CDR3 consists of 15 residues. The junction had 8 bases not matched to a gene; V was cut back by 3 bases and J by 9 bases. Germline values: CDR1 LNHDA, CDR2 SQIVND (reference sequence).

The V call is TRBV7-9, the J call TRBJ1-1; D remains ambiguous. The CDR3 covers 14 residues. Germline V CDR1 and CDR2: SEHNR, FQNEAQ (reference sequence). Trimming removed 5 bases at V and 7 bases at J, with 17 bases between. CDR3: CASSLPLVENEAFF. In nucleotides, the CDR3 is TGTGCCAGCAGCCTGCCATTAGTGGAGAATGAAGCTTTCTTT.

The V gene is TRBV5-4, the J gene TRBJ1-4; a possible D gene is TRBD1 (6 bases). The CDR3 has 15 amino acids. Trimming pared 2 bases from V and 2 bases from J, leaving 10 bases between. Germline CDR1 is SGHNT and CDR2 is YYREEE (reference sequence). In DNA form, the CDR3 reads TGTGCCAGCAGCTTTACAGGGAACACTAATGAAAAACTGTTTTTT. It translates to CASSFTGNTNEKLFF.

This sequence joins TRBV7-2 and TRBJ2-1, with 8 bases matching TRBD2. Germline V gives CDR1 SGHTA, CDR2 FQGNSA. The CDR3 is made up of 15 amino acids. V was clipped by 2 bases and J by 3 bases; unmatched bases: 3. CDR3 nucleotide sequence: TGTGCCAGCAGCTTATACGGGGGGGGCTACAATGAGCAGTTCTTC. It is translated as CASSLYGGGYNEQFF.

The chain recombines TRBV5-1 with TRBJ2-1; D may be TRBD2 (6 bases). From germline, CDR1 is SGHRS and CDR2 YFSETQ. This CDR3 contains 15 residues. The V and J ends lost 4 bases and 2 bases respectively, with 13 bases between them. The CDR3 nucleotides read TGCGCCAGCAGCCTGGGCGGGACGACCTACAATGAGCAGTTCTTC. The encoded protein is CASSLGGTTYNEQFF.

The CDR3 here is CASSQDRGTGGYYEQYF. The CDR3, as DNA: TGCGCCAGCAGCCAAGATCGGGGAACGGGCGGATACTACGAGCAGTACTTC. J is TRBJ2-7 and V is TRBV4-1; possibly TRBD2 for D (5 bases). Between the trimmed V and J ends, which lost 0 bases and 3 bases, there was a span of 18 bases. CDR3 size: 17 residues. Germline CDR1 is MGHRA and CDR2 is YSYEKL.

The chain recombines TRBV5-1 with TRBJ2-2; a weak D match, TRBD1 (5 bases). The germline V gene encodes CDR1 SGHRS and CDR2 YFSETQ. V lost 0 bases and J 5 bases, leaving 8 bases between the germline ends. The CDR3 spans 14 residues. CDR3 bases: TGCGCCAGCAGCTTGGCCGCAGGGACCGGGGAGCTGTTTTTT. Amino acids: CASSLAAGTGELFF.

The J gene is TRBJ1-1, the V gene TRBV7-9, with TRBD1 as a possible D gene (5 bases). The CDR3 extends over 14 amino acids. Germline V CDR1 and CDR2: SEHNR, FQNEAQ (reference sequence). The V gene lost 3 bases and the J gene lost 8 bases, with 16 bases spanning the gap. CDR3 amino acids: CASSLTALWAEAFF. In DNA, the CDR3 is TGTGCCAGCAGCTTGACAGCGCTCTGGGCAGAAGCTTTCTTT.

This chain joins TRBV6-5 and TRBJ1-3; D is undetermined. The germline V and J ends were trimmed by 4 bases and 0 bases, with 7 bases remaining between them. Germline CDR1 and CDR2: MNHEY and SVGAGI. The CDR3 length is 14 residues. In DNA, the CDR3 is TGTGCCAGCAGTTCACAGACCTCTGGAAACACCATATATTTT. It translates to CASSSQTSGNTIYF.

The chain recombines TRBV7-2 with TRBJ2-7, with D tentatively TRBD2 (6 bases). The CDR3 length is 15 residues. Germline V gene lookup returns CDR1 SGHTA and CDR2 FQGNSA. The V and J ends lost 5 bases and 1 base respectively, with 15 bases between them. CDR3 amino acids: CASSTNFGGSYEQYF. The CDR3 nucleotides read TGTGCCAGCAGCACCAACTTTGGGGGGTCCTACGAGCAGTACTTC.